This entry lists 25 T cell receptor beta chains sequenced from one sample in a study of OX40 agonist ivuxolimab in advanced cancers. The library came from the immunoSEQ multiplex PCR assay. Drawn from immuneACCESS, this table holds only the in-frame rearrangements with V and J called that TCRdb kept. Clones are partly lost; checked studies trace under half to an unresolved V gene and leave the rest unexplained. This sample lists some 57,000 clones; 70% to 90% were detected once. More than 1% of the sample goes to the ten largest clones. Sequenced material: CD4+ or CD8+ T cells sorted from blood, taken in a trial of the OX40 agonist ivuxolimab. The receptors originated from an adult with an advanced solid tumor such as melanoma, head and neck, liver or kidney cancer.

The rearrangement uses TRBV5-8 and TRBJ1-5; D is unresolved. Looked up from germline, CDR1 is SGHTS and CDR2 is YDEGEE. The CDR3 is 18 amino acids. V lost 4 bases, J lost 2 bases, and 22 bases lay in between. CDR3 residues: CASSLRLGFNPGNQPQHF. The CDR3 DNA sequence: TGTGCCAGCAGCCTCAGACTGGGGTTTAACCCGGGCAATCAGCCCCAGCATTTT.

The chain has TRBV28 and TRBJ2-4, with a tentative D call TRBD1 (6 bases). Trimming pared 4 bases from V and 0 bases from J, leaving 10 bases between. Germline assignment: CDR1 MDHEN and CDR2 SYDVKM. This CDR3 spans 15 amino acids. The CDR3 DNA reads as TGTGCCAGCAGTTCTCAGGGGTTAGCCAAAAACATTCAGTACTTC. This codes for CASSSQGLAKNIQYF.

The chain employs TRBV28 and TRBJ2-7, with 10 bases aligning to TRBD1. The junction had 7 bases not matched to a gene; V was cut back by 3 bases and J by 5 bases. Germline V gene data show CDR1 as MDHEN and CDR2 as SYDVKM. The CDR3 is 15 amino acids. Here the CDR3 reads CASSFVDRGLHEQYF. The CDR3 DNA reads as TGTGCCAGCAGTTTCGTTGACAGGGGGCTCCACGAGCAGTACTTC.

The CDR3 DNA reads TGTGCCAGCAGTGATATGGGGAGGGATGGCTACACCTTC. Translated: CASSDMGRDGYTF. The V call is TRBV25-1, the J call TRBJ1-2; no reliable D call. Trimming cost V 3 bases and J 6 bases, with 11 bases left between them. In germline, CDR1 is MGHDK, CDR2 SYGVNS. This CDR3 region has 13 residues.

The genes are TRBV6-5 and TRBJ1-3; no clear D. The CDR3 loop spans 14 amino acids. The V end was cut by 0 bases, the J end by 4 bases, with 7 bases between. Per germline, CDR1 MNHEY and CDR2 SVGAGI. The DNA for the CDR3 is TGTGCCAGCAGTTACTCTCTAGTCGGAAACACCATATATTTT. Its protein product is CASSYSLVGNTIYF.

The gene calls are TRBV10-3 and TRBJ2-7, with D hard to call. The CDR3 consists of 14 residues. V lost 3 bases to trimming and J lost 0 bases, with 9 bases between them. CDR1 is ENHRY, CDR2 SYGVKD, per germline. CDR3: CAISDPTVSYEQYF. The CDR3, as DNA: TGTGCCATCAGTGATCCAACAGTCTCCTACGAGCAGTACTTC.

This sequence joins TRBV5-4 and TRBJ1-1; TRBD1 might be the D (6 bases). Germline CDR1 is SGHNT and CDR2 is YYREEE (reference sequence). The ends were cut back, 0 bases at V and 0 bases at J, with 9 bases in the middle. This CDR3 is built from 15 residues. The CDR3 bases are TGTGCCAGCAGCTTGGGGGGGACATTGAACACTGAAGCTTTCTTT. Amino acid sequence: CASSLGGTLNTEAFF. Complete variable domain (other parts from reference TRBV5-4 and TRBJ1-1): ETGVTQSPTHLIKTRGQQVTLRCSSQSGHNTVSWYQQALGQGPQFIFQYYREEENGRGNFPPRFSGLQFPNYSSELNVNALELDDSALYLCASSLGGTLNTEAFFGQGTRLTVV.

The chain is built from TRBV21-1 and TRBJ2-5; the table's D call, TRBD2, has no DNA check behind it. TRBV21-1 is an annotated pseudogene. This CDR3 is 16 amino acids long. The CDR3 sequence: CASSKPKSSVRETQYF. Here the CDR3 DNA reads TGTGCCAGCAGCAAACCGAAGTCTAGCGTTCGCGAGACCCAGTACTTC.

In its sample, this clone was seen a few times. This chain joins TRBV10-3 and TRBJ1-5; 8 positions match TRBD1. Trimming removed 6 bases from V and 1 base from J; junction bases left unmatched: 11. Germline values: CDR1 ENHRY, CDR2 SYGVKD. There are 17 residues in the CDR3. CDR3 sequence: CAIRPDGQGRSNQPQHF. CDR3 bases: TGTGCCATCAGGCCGGATGGACAGGGAAGAAGCAATCAGCCCCAGCATTTT.

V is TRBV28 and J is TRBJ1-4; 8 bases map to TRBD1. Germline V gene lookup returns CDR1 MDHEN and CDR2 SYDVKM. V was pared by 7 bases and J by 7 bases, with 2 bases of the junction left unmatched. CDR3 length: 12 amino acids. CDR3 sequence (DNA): TGTGCCAGCAAACAGGGGGGTGAAAAACTGTTTTTT. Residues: CASKQGGEKLFF.

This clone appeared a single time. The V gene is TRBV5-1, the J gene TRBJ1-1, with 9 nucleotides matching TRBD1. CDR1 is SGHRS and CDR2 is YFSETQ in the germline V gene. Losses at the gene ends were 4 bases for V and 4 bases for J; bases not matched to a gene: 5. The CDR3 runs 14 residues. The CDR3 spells CASSRSQGATEAFF. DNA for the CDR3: TGCGCCAGCAGCCGGTCACAGGGGGCCACTGAAGCTTTCTTT.

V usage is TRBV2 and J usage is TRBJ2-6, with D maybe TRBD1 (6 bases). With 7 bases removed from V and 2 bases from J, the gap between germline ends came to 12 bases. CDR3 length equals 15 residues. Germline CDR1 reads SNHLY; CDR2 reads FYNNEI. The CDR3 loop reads CASTTDSPGANVLTF. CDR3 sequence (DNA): TGTGCCAGCACGACGGACAGCCCTGGGGCCAACGTCCTGACTTTC. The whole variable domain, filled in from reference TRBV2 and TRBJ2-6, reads EPEVTQTPSHQVTQMGQEVILRCVPISNHLYFYWYRQILGQKVEFLVSFYNNEISEKSEIFDDQFSVERPDGSNFTLKIRSTKLEDSAMYFCASTTDSPGANVLTFGAGSRLTVL.

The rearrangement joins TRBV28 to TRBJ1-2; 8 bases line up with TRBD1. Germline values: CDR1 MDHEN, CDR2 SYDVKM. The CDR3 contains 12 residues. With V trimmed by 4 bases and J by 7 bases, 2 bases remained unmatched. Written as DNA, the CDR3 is TGTGCCAGCAGTTCACAGGGGGTTGGCTACACCTTC. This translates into CASSSQGVGYTF.

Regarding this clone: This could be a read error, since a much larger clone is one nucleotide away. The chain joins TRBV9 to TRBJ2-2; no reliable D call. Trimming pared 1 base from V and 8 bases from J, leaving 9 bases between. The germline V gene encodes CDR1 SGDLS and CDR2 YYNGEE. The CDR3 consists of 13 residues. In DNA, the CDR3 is TGTGCCAGCAGCGTAACGGCCGGGGGGGAGCTGTTTTTT. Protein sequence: CASSVTAGGELFF.

The DNA of the CDR3 is TGTGCCAGCAGTTTTCCACGGACAGGACCTAAGAACACCGGGGAGCTGTTTTTT. It encodes CASSFPRTGPKNTGELFF. The chain links TRBV28 to TRBJ2-2; 7 nucleotides align to TRBD1. The length of the CDR3 is 18 residues. J lost 1 base, V lost 3 bases, and 11 bases had no gene match. From germline, CDR1 is MDHEN and CDR2 SYDVKM.

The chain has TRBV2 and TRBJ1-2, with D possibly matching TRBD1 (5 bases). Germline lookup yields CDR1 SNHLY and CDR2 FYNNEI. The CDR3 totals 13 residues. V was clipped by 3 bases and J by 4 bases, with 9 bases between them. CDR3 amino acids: CASSDQGSYGYTF. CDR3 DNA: TGTGCCAGCAGTGATCAGGGTAGCTATGGCTACACCTTC.

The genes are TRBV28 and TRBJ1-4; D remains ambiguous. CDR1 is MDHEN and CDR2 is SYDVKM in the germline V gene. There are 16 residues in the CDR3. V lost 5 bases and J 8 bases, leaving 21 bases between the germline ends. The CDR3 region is CASSPSLRELGEKLFF. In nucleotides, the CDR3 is TGTGCCAGCAGTCCATCACTCCGGGAGCTCGGCGAAAAACTGTTTTTT.

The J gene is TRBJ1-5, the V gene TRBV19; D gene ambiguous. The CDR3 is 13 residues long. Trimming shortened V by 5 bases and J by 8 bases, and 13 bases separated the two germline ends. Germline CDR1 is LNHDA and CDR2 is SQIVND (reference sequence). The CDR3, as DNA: TGTGCCAGTAGTCCCCCACTGCCGGAGCCCCAGCATTTT. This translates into CASSPPLPEPQHF.

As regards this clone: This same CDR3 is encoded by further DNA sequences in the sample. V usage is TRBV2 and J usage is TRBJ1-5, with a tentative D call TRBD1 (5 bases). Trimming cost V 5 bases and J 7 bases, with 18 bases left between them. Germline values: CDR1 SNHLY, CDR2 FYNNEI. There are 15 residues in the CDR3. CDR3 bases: TGTGCCAGCAGTACTCAGGGTCGGGGGGGGCAGCCCCAGCATTTT. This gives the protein CASSTQGRGGQPQHF.

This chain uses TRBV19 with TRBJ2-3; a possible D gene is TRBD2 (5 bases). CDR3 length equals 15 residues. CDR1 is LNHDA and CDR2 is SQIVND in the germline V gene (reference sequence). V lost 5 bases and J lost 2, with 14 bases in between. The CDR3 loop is CASSLLVRNTDTQYF. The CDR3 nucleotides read TGTGCCAGTAGTTTACTAGTTAGGAACACAGATACGCAGTATTTT.

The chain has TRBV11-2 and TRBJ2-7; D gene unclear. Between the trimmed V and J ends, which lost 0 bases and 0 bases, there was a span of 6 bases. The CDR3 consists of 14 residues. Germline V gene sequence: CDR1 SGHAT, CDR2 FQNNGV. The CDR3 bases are TGTGCCAGCAGCTTAGATCGCACCTCCTACGAGCAGTACTTC. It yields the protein CASSLDRTSYEQYF.

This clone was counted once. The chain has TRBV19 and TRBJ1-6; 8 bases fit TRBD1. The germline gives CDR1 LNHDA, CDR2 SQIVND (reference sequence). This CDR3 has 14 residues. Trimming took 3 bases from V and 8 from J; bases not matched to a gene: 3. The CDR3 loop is CASSIGQGDSPLHF. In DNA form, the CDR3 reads TGTGCCAGTAGTATTGGACAGGGAGATTCACCCCTCCACTTT.

CDR3 nucleotides: TGTGCCAGCAGCTCTCCCGGACTAGCGGGAGGCCCCGAGACCCAGTACTTC. Its protein is CASSSPGLAGGPETQYF. This sequence joins TRBV5-4 and TRBJ2-5; 14 nucleotides align to TRBD2. CDR3 length: 17 residues. The germline V gene has CDR1 SGHNT and CDR2 YYREEE (reference sequence). V shed 3 bases, J shed 5 bases, and the junction held 9 bases outside the gene matches.

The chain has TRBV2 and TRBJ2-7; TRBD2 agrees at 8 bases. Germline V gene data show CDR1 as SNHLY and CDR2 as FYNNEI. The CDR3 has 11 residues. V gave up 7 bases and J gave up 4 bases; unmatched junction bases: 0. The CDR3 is CASTSGYEQYF. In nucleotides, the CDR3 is TGTGCCAGCACTAGCGGGTACGAGCAGTACTTC.

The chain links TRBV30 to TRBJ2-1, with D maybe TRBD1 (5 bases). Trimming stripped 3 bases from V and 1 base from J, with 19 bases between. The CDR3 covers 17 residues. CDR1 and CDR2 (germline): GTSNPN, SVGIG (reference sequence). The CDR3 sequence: CAWSGALAGHSYNEQFF. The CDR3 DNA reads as TGTGCCTGGAGCGGAGCCCTGGCAGGGCATTCCTACAATGAGCAGTTCTTC.